A selection of T cell receptor beta chains follows, all from one sample in a study of Ad26.COV2.S vaccination and SARS-CoV-2 variants. TCRdb's table, derived via immunoSEQ multiplex PCR, lists solely in-frame clones and lacks some. This sample has hundreds of thousands of clones, with about 86% found just once. Specimen: peripheral blood, collected in a trial of Ad26.COV2.S vaccine versus placebo. The receptors stem from a person aged 18-65 years who received the Ad26.COV2.S COVID-19 vaccine or a placebo. The CDR3 runs from the conserved cysteine through the conserved F or W.

v_call,j_call,cdr3_length,cdr3_aa
TRBV3-1/TRBV3-2,TRBJ1-1,12,CASSGAGTEAFF
TRBV6-4,TRBJ2-1,20,CASSAPIHTPGLATHNEQFF
TRBV29-1,TRBJ2-7,12,CSVVGGYYEQYF
TRBV3-1/TRBV3-2,TRBJ2-7,17,CASSPDPTGTRTYEQYF
TRBV12-3/TRBV12-4,TRBJ2-1,13,CASSPGTYNEQFF
TRBV20-1,TRBJ1-1,14,CSASRGNMNTEAFF
TRBV5-1,TRBJ1-4,16,CASSSQGGTANEKLFF
TRBV5-1,TRBJ1-6,14,CASSQEAGNSPLHF
TRBV2,TRBJ1-1,12,CASSRGGTEAFF
TRBV7-3,TRBJ2-1,13,CASSPGLVAEQFF
TRBV7-3,TRBJ2-3,13,CASSLYGEDTQYF
TRBV6-5,TRBJ2-3,14,CASSSDKLADTQYF
TRBV13,TRBJ2-3,15,CASSLDRGWTDTQYF
TRBV5-5,TRBJ2-5,17,CASSLVASGMDSETQYF
TRBV18,TRBJ1-5,15,CASSLGTGGNQPQHF
TRBV6-2/TRBV6-3,TRBJ1-5,18,CASSLTRSGQYSNQPQHF
TRBV4-2,TRBJ1-1,15,CASSQGSGGFGEAFF
TRBV27,TRBJ2-7,14,CASSFSGGGYEQYF
TRBV6-2/TRBV6-3,TRBJ2-1,17,CASSLTSGRGAYNEQFF
TRBV5-6,TRBJ2-7,14,CASSLGRGFHEQYF
TRBV20-1,TRBJ1-2,11,CSAVDSTGYTF
TRBV5-4,TRBJ1-5,16,CASSSRQGASNQPQHF
TRBV6-5,TRBJ2-7,11,CAKLVPVEQYF
TRBV2,TRBJ1-5,14,CASSGEGNNQPQHF
TRBV19,TRBJ2-2,16,CASSPGLAGNTGELFF